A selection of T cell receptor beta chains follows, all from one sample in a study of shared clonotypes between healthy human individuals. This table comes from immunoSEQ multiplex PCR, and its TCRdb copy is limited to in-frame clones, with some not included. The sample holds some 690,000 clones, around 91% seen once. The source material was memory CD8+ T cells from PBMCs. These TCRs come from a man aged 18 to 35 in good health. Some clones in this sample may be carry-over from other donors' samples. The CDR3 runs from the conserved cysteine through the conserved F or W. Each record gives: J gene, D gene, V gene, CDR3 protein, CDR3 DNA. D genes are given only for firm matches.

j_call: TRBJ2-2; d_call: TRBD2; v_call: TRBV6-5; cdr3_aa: CASSYSSGGRELFF; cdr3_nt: TGTGCCAGCAGTTACTCCTCGGGGGGTCGGGAGCTGTTTTTT
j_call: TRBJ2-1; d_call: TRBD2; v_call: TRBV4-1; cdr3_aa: CASSQVFGSGSSSYNEQFF; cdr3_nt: TGCGCCAGCAGCCAAGTGTTTGGTAGCGGGAGTAGTTCCTACAATGAGCAGTTCTTC
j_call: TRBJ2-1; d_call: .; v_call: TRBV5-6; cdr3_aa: CASSFRGAYEQFF; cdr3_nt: TGTGCCAGCAGCTTCCGAGGGGCCTATGAGCAGTTCTTC
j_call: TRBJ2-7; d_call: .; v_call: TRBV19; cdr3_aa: CASNGVRDGAYEQYF; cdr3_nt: TGTGCCAGTAATGGGGTAAGGGACGGAGCCTACGAGCAGTACTTC
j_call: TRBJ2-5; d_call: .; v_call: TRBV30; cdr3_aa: CAWSVIGVEQYF; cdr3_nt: TGTGCCTGGAGTGTAATCGGGGTTGAGCAGTACTTC
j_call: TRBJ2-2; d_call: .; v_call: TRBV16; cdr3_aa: CASSPTGRGELFF; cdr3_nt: TGTGCCAGCAGCCCCACGGGACGGGGGGAGCTGTTTTTT
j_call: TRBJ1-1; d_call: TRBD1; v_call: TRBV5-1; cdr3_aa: CASSPRQGNTEAFF; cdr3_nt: TGCGCCAGCAGCCCCCGACAGGGGAACACTGAAGCTTTCTTT
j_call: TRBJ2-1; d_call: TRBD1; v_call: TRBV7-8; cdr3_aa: CASSSWTGDNEQFF; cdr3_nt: TGTGCCAGCAGCTCGTGGACAGGGGACAATGAGCAGTTCTTC
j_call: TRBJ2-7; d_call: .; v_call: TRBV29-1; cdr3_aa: CSVLYPSYEQYF; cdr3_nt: TGCAGCGTTCTTTATCCCTCCTACGAGCAGTACTTC
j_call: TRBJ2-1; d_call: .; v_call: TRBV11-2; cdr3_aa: CASSLGTDHPYNEQFF; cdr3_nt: TGTGCCAGCAGCTTAGGGACAGATCACCCCTACAATGAGCAGTTCTTC
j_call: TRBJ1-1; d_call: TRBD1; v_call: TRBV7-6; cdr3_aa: CASSQGGNTEAFF; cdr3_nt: TGTGCCAGCAGCCAGGGGGGGAACACTGAAGCTTTCTTT
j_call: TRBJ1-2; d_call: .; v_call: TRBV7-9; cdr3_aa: CASSLEGGYGYTF; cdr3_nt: TGTGCCAGCAGCTTAGAGGGGGGGTATGGCTACACCTTC
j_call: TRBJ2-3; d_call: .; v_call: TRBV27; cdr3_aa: CASSAVGSGHTDTQYF; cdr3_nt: TGTGCCAGCAGTGCCGTGGGCAGCGGACACACAGATACGCAGTATTTT
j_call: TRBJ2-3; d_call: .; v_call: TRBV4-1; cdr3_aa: CASSSTQGLTDTQYF; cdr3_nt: TGCGCCAGCAGCTCAACTCAGGGACTCACAGATACGCAGTATTTT
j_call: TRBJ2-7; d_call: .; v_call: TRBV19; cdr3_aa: CASSDVGIGDEQYF; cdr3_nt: TGTGCCAGTAGCGACGTTGGGATAGGCGACGAGCAGTACTTC
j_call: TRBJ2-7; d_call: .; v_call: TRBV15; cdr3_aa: CATSRSGRFIYEQYF; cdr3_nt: TGTGCCACCAGCAGATCGGGACGGTTCATCTACGAGCAGTACTTC
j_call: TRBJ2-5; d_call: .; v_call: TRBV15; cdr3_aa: CATSREPPPYNEEETQYF; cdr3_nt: TGTGCCACCAGCAGAGAACCGCCCCCCTATAATGAGGAAGAGACCCAGTACTTC
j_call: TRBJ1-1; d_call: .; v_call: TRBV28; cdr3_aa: CASSRPGVWTEAFF; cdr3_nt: TGTGCCAGCAGTCGCCCCGGGGTTTGGACTGAAGCTTTCTTT